This is a list of T cell receptor beta chains from one sample in a study of T cells in Graves' hyperthyroidism and ophthalmopathy. TCRdb analysed the multiplex PCR reads with MiXCR anew, one entry per CDR3 protein. The sample contains around 500,000 distinct CDR3 sequences, 15% to 20% of which appear only once. Input material: blood. The origin of the receptors is a woman aged 25 to 39 with Graves' ophthalmopathy. Both conserved end residues are part of each CDR3. D genes are given only for firm matches. The size field is filled for only some rows; it gives once, few, many or a size class.

>TRBJ2-5|TRBV15|-|-
TGTGCCACCAGCAGAGATAGGAGTGGATCAGGGACCCAGTACTTC
CATSRDRSGSGTQYF
>TRBJ2-7|TRBV20-1|many|TRBD1
TGCAGTGCTAGAGACCGGACAGGGGCCTACGAGCAGTACTTC
CSARDRTGAYEQYF
>TRBJ1-5|TRBV6-1|many|-
TGTGCCAGCGGTGCAGGGGCGAGAAATCAGCCCCAGCATTTT
CASGAGARNQPQHF
>TRBJ1-4|TRBV2|many|-
TGTGCCAGCAGTCTTACACGGAATGAGGAAAAACTGTTTTTT
CASSLTRNEEKLFF
>TRBJ2-7|TRBV6-5|-|-
TGTGCCAGCAGTTACGCTGGGGCGCCGGACGAGCAGTACTTC
CASSYAGAPDEQYF
>TRBJ1-2|TRBV27|-|TRBD1
TGTGCCAGCAGTTCTCAGGGGGCGCGGTATGGCTACACCTTC
CASSSQGARYGYTF
>TRBJ2-1|TRBV7-2|few|TRBD2
TGTGCCAGCGGTAGCGGGAGGGCCTACAATGAGCAGTTCTTC
CASGSGRAYNEQFF
>TRBJ2-7|TRBV29-1|many|TRBD2
TGCAGCGTTGAATCTACTAGCGGGATGAACTCCTACGAGCAGTACTTC
CSVESTSGMNSYEQYF
>TRBJ2-3|TRBV6-1|many|TRBD2
TGTGCCAGCACCACTAGCGGGAGTTGGACGCAGTATTTT
CASTTSGSWTQYF
>TRBJ2-5|TRBV20-1|many|TRBD1
TGCAGTGCAGTTAGACAGGGGCAAGAGACCCAGTACTTC
CSAVRQGQETQYF
>TRBJ1-5|TRBV7-9|-|TRBD1
TGTGCCAGCTCAACCTTTCCCCGGGGACAGGGCAATCAGCCCCAGCATTTT
CASSTFPRGQGNQPQHF
>TRBJ2-5|TRBV7-2|many|TRBD2
TGTGCCAGCAGCTTCACTAGCGGGAGGGCTGGAAAGACCCAGTACTTC
CASSFTSGRAGKTQYF
>TRBJ2-7|TRBV12-3/TRBV12-4|many|-
TGTGCCAGCAGTTTGAGGCTAACCTACGAGCAGTACTTC
CASSLRLTYEQYF
>TRBJ2-4|TRBV5-1|many|-
TGCGCCAGCAGCCGCCTGGACGGCGCGGCAAACATTCAGTACTTC
CASSRLDGAANIQYF
>TRBJ1-2|TRBV10-3|many|TRBD1
TGTGCCATCAGTCTAGACAGGGTCCGGGCTGGCTACACCTTC
CAISLDRVRAGYTF
>TRBJ2-7|TRBV4-3|few|-
TGCGCCAGCAGCCCTTCTGACAGCCTTTACGAGCAGTACTTC
CASSPSDSLYEQYF
>TRBJ2-7|TRBV20-1|-|TRBD2
TGCAGTGCTTCCCTTCCCGGGAGGGAGCAGTACTTC
CSASLPGREQYF
>TRBJ2-6|TRBV6-2/TRBV6-3|-|-
TGTGCCAGCAGTTACCACGGGGCTGGAGGGGCCAACGTCCTGACTTTC
CASSYHGAGGANVLTF
>TRBJ2-5|TRBV2|many|-
TGTGCCAGCAGCGCAGAGTGGGAGACCCAGTACTTC
CASSAEWETQYF
>TRBJ2-1|TRBV6-5|-|-
TGTGCCAGCAGTTACTTGACAGCCCCCAATGAGCAGTTCTTC
CASSYLTAPNEQFF
>TRBJ2-1|TRBV7-2|many|TRBD2
TGTGCCAGCAGCCCCCGGGGAGGACTAGGGGCCTACAATGAGCAGTTCTTC
CASSPRGGLGAYNEQFF
>TRBJ2-5|TRBV7-3|-|-
TGTGCCAGCAGCTTATCTCGGGGGCCGGGGGATCAAGAGACCCAGTGCTTC
CASSLSRGPGDQETQCF
>TRBJ1-5|TRBV20-1|many|TRBD1
TGCAGTGCCAGGGGACAGGGTAGTCAGCCCCAGCATTTT
CSARGQGSQPQHF
>TRBJ2-1|TRBV20-1|few|TRBD1
TGCAGTGCTAGGGCCCCACAGGGGGCCTACAATGAGCAGTTCTTC
CSARAPQGAYNEQFF
>TRBJ2-7|TRBV30|-|TRBD2
TGTGCCTGGAGTGATCCGGGACTAGCGGGAGTAAACGAGCAGTACTTC
CAWSDPGLAGVNEQYF
>TRBJ2-3|TRBV7-8|many|-
TGTGCCAGCAGCCTGGGACGACAGCCCCTTTTAGATACGCAGTATTTT
CASSLGRQPLLDTQYF